The source of this TCR beta chain is a study of T cells in Graves' hyperthyroidism and ophthalmopathy. Study in general: Peripheral blood sampling occurred at initial diagnosis, before any treatment. Study-wide findings and caveats: Researchers found most expanded thyroid clonotypes above 0.001 in blood as well.

As for this clonotype: Antigen: not known.

The authors deemed Graves' hyperthyroidism stable absent ophthalmopathy progression within 18 months. In patients aged 18 to 65, hyperthyroidism was newly diagnosed, with duration under 2 months. Amplification yielded TCR beta CDR3 regions, with RNA transcripts as the source. The TCR CDR3 was amplified in a first-round RT-PCR using the HTBI primer set. TCRdb redid the calling of the multiplex PCR reads with MiXCR, one entry per CDR3 protein. The sample consists of around 100,000 distinct CDR3 sequences, approximately 50% of them appearing once. CDR3 size: 13 residues. Trimming removed 4 bases from V and 4 bases from J, with 10 bases in between. Germline loops: CDR1 ENHRY, CDR2 SYGVKD.

Sequencing was done on a sample of blood. The sequence was obtained from a man aged 35 to 55 with Graves' hyperthyroidism. The chain recombines TRBV10-3 with TRBJ1-2, with D perhaps TRBD1 (5 bases). The CDR3 loop reads CAISGGGGYGYTF. CDR3 nucleotides: TGTGCCATCAGTGGGGGCGGCGGCTATGGCTACACCTTC.